This TCR beta chain was observed in a study of cytomegalovirus exposure and HLA in healthy donors. Study overall: Of the donors genotyped, about 410 in all, about 81% fell in the Caucasian-associated ancestry cluster. Whole-study findings and limits: Judged likely to be a sequencing artifact was a cluster of highly shared sequence variants. For most TCR beta V segments, an earlier analysis put the productive rate at about 90% or about 30% of the time.

The PCR contained 60 Vbeta and 13 Jbeta primers. Repertoires were generated with immunoSEQ multiplex PCR, while TCRdb's copy carries only in-frame clones and drops some. This sample yields over 85,000 clones, of which just under 80% are seen a single time; under 4% belongs to the top ten. This clone was counted a few times. Its antigen remains unidentified. CDR1 is SGHRS, CDR2 YFSETQ, per germline. V was cut by 4 bases and J by 0 bases, with 17 bases left in between. This CDR3 contains 16 residues. Sequencing was carried out using PBMCs. This sequence was found in a middle-aged woman in good health and CMV-seronegative. The chain recombines TRBV5-1 with TRBJ2-7, with D tentatively TRBD2 (6 bases). The CDR3 reads CASSDVSGASSYEQYF. In DNA, the CDR3 is TGCGCCAGCAGCGACGTTAGCGGTGCGAGCTCCTACGAGCAGTACTTC. Filled out from reference TRBV5-1 and TRBJ2-7, the complete variable domain reads KAGVTQTPRYLIKTRGQQVTLSCSPISGHRSVSWYQQTPGQGLQFLFEYFSETQRNKGNFPGRFSGRQFSNSRSEMNVSTLELGDSALYLCASSDVSGASSYEQYFGPGTRLTVT.